Below, 28 T cell receptor beta chains from the same sample are listed, as sequenced in a study of molecular identifiers for immune sequencing clone quantification. TCRdb fed the PCR reads into MiXCR, producing one record per CDR3 protein. The sample consists of around 480,000 distinct CDR3 sequences, 20% to 25% of them appearing once. Sequencing used naive CD8+ T cells from blood, with Jurkat cell RNA spiked in. Subset described: FACS-sorted CD8+CD4-CCR7+CD45RA+ naive T cells. The receptors shown here come from a human donor in good health. Some libraries in this study had Jurkat cell RNA spiked in.

Concerning this clonotype itself: A read error may explain this, as a much larger clone is one base away. The CDR3 bases are TGTGCCAGCAGCCAAGGACGGCGCTCACCCCTCCACTTT. It yields the protein CASSQGRRSPLHF. This chain joins TRBV14 and TRBJ1-6; no clear D. The ends were cut back, 1 base at V and 10 bases at J, with 8 bases in the middle. Germline CDR1 and CDR2: SGHDN and FVKESK. CDR3 size: 13 residues. Filled out from reference TRBV14 and TRBJ1-6, the complete variable domain reads EAGVTQFPSHSVIEKGQTVTLRCDPISGHDNLYWYRRVMGKEIKFLLHFVKESKQDESGMPNNRFLAERTGGTYSTLKVQPAELEDSGVYFCASSQGRRSPLHFGNGTRLTVT.

In the case of this clonotype: One junction end does not reproduce the germline sequence, and a read error may be involved. The chain joins TRBV5-1 to TRBJ2-2; TRBD1 is a possible D gene (6 bases). The CDR3 length is 14 residues. Germline CDR1 reads SGHRS; CDR2 reads YFSETQ. The CDR3 here is CAGSLHRVPGELFF. The CDR3 DNA follows: TGCGCCGGCAGCCTCCACAGGGTCCCCGGGGAGCTGTTTTTT.

This clonotype was found many times. The CDR3 sequence is CASSPPPGVHEQYF. The DNA for the CDR3 is TGTGCCAGCTCACCACCTCCGGGAGTCCACGAGCAGTACTTC. V is TRBV18 and J is TRBJ2-7, with D tentatively TRBD2 (6 bases). This CDR3 comprises 14 residues. Germline loops: CDR1 KGHSH, CDR2 LQKENI. Trimming took off 0 bases at V and 5 bases at J, with 11 bases between the two ends.

This clonotype came up a few times. This sequence joins TRBV9 and TRBJ2-3; 13 nucleotides line up with TRBD2. Germline-derived CDR1 and CDR2 are SGDLS and YYNGEE. There are 20 residues in the CDR3. V dropped 4 bases and J dropped 0; count of bases not matched to a gene: 14. CDR3 sequence (DNA): TGTGCCAGCAGCTCCAAGGGACTAGCGGGACTTAAGACTAGCACAGATACGCAGTATTTT. Its protein product is CASSSKGLAGLKTSTDTQYF. Looking up the rest from reference TRBV9 and TRBJ2-3 gives the full variable domain: DSGVTQTPKHLITATGQRVTLRCSPRSGDLSVYWYQQSLDQGLQFLIQYYNGEERAKGNILERFSAQQFPDLHSELNLSSLELGDSALYFCASSSKGLAGLKTSTDTQYFGPGTRLTVL.

On this clonotype: At one end, the junction sequence differs from germline, possibly due to a read error. V usage is TRBV6-2 or TRBV6-3 and J usage is TRBJ2-7, with 7 positions matching TRBD1. CDR1 MNHEY and CDR2 SVGEGT come from the germline V gene. CDR3 length equals 16 residues. The CDR3, as DNA: TGTGCCGGCAGTACACAGGGGTTGATAAGGAGCTACGAGCAGTACTTC. It specifies CAGSTQGLIRSYEQYF.

As concerns this clonotype: Relative to the germline gene, one junction end is altered; a read error may explain this. The chain recombines TRBV7-9 with TRBJ1-2; D uncertain. The CDR3 covers 14 residues. Germline assignment: CDR1 SEHNR and CDR2 FQNEAQ (reference sequence). The chain's CDR3 is CAGSLPTNPYGYTF. As DNA, the CDR3 is TGTGCCGGCAGCTTACCGACAAACCCCTATGGCTACACCTTC.

This clonotype has ten or more counts. The chain is built from TRBV5-4 and TRBJ2-3; D remains ambiguous. The CDR3 sequence is 14 residues long. The germline V and J ends were trimmed by 2 bases and 2 bases, with 9 bases remaining between them. Germline V gene data show CDR1 as SGHNT and CDR2 as YYREEE (reference sequence). CDR3 DNA: TGTGCCAGCAGCTTAACTGACAACACAGATACGCAGTATTTT. The encoded protein is CASSLTDNTDTQYF.

On this clonotype: One end of the junction is discordant with germline, which a read error may explain. This chain joins TRBV7-6 and TRBJ2-7; D unclear. This CDR3 is 11 amino acids long. Germline CDR1 SGHVS, CDR2 FNYEAQ. In nucleotides, the CDR3 is TGTGCCAGCAGCCCGGGCGTCGAGCAGTGCTTC. Its protein is CASSPGVEQCF.

The J gene is TRBJ1-2, the V gene TRBV3-1; D unclear. Per germline, CDR1 LGHDT and CDR2 YNNKEL (reference sequence). Trimming left V 1 base short and J 2 bases short, with 8 bases between. The CDR3 length is 14 residues. CDR3 DNA sequence: TGTGCCAGCAGCCAAGCAGGCACCAACTATGGCTACACCTTC. Its translation is CASSQAGTNYGYTF.

Of note for this clonotype: A much larger clone lies a single base off, so this may be a read error. The chain links TRBV10-2 to TRBJ1-1; possibly TRBD1 for D (5 bases). From germline, CDR1 is WSHSY and CDR2 SAAADI. V was trimmed by 6 bases and J by 10 bases, leaving 15 bases between them. The CDR3 runs to 12 residues. This CDR3 is CASSLNRPGAFF. CDR3 sequence (DNA): TGCGCCAGCAGCCTAAACAGGCCCGGAGCTTTCTTT.

This clonotype has a handful of counts. The rearrangement uses TRBV29-1 and TRBJ1-1; D ambiguous. CDR3 length: 15 amino acids. V was shortened by 0 bases and J by 2 bases, with 13 bases between the two germline ends. Germline-derived CDR1 and CDR2 are SQVTM and ANQGSEA. This CDR3 reads CSVEDLWDSNTEAFF. The CDR3 coding sequence is TGCAGCGTTGAAGACCTCTGGGATTCCAACACTGAAGCTTTCTTT.

The chain recombines TRBV20-1 with TRBJ1-1; 8 bases map to TRBD1. With V trimmed by 3 bases and J by 6 bases, 3 bases remained unmatched. The CDR3 has 12 amino acids. Germline-derived CDR1 and CDR2 are DFQATT and SNEGSKA (reference sequence). The CDR3 DNA is TGCAGTGCTAGGGACAGGGACCCTGAAGCTTTCTTT. This translates into CSARDRDPEAFF.

V and J are TRBV6-2 or TRBV6-3 and TRBJ2-7; D might be TRBD1 or TRBD2, each matching 6 bases. Trimming removed 6 bases at V and 0 bases at J, with 27 bases between. Germline V gives CDR1 MNHEY, CDR2 SVGEGT. This CDR3 is built from 19 residues. CDR3 amino acids: CASSTGDILRGRISYEQYF. In DNA, the CDR3 is TGTGCCAGCAGCACCGGGGACATCCTTCGGGGGCGGATCTCCTACGAGCAGTACTTC.

This clonotype was recorded many times. The genes are TRBV14 and TRBJ2-5; 13 bases agree with TRBD2. J lost 5 bases, V lost 4 bases, and 4 bases had no gene match. The CDR3 extends over 15 amino acids. Per germline, CDR1 SGHDN and CDR2 FVKESK. This CDR3 is CASSPTSGGMETQYF. As DNA, the CDR3 is TGTGCCAGCAGCCCGACTAGCGGGGGGATGGAGACCCAGTACTTC.

The chain recombines TRBV27 with TRBJ2-7, with a tentative D call TRBD1 (5 bases). V was pared by 0 bases and J by 3 bases, with 9 bases between. Per germline, CDR1 MNHEY and CDR2 SMNVEV (reference sequence). The CDR3 spans 14 residues. Here the CDR3 reads CASSLSTGFYEQYF. Here the CDR3 DNA reads TGTGCCAGCAGTTTATCCACAGGCTTCTACGAGCAGTACTTC.

The chain links TRBV4-1 to TRBJ1-1; D not resolved. Germline V CDR1 and CDR2: MGHRA, YSYEKL. The CDR3 length is 15 residues. Trimming left V 3 bases short and J 7 bases short, with 18 bases between. The CDR3 DNA reads as TGCGCCAGCAGCCATCCGACTGGAAGATCTTATGAAGCTTTCTTT. It yields the protein CASSHPTGRSYEAFF.

This clonotype was picked up many times. The chain carries TRBV28 and TRBJ2-7, with D possibly TRBD1 on 6 matching bases. Trimming pared 5 bases from V and 7 bases from J, leaving 15 bases between. This CDR3 is built from 13 residues. CDR1 is MDHEN and CDR2 is SYDVKM in the germline V gene. The CDR3 nucleotides read TGTGCCAGCAGTCCACACAGGGTTGGGGAGCAGTACTTC. It translates to CASSPHRVGEQYF.

This clonotype was picked up many times. The CDR3: CASSPGLAEEDSLEQYF. CDR3 in DNA: TGTGCCAGCAGCCCGGGACTAGCGGAGGAAGACTCCCTCGAGCAGTACTTC. The chain carries TRBV7-9 and TRBJ2-7; TRBD2 agrees at 11 bases. CDR3 length: 17 amino acids. CDR1 SEHNR and CDR2 FQNEAQ come from the germline V gene (reference sequence). With 5 bases clipped from V and 6 bases from J, the junction kept 15 bases outside the gene matches.

The V gene is TRBV20-1, the J gene TRBJ2-7, with TRBD2 as a possible D gene (6 bases). There are 15 residues in the CDR3. Germline-derived CDR1 and CDR2 are DFQATT and SNEGSKA (reference sequence). V was shortened by 0 bases and J by 1 base, with 13 bases between the two germline ends. The DNA of the CDR3 is TGCAGTGCTAGAGATCCGGGACTGGGTTCCTACGAGCAGTACTTC. Translating it yields CSARDPGLGSYEQYF.

This clonotype was detected many times. V is TRBV6-1 and J is TRBJ1-1, with a tentative D call TRBD1 (5 bases). The V end lost 6 bases, the J end lost 1 base, and 12 bases lay between the germline ends. Per the germline V gene, CDR1 is MNHNS and CDR2 is SASEGT. The CDR3 is made up of 14 amino acids. DNA of the CDR3: TGTGCCAGCAGCTTGGACACGTGGAACACTGAAGCTTTCTTT. Encoded protein: CASSLDTWNTEAFF.

This clonotype was counted only a few times. The rearrangement uses TRBV7-2 and TRBJ2-7, with TRBD2 identical over 15 bases. Germline trimming cut 4 bases from V and 4 bases from J; bases unmatched to any gene: 8. This CDR3 spans 17 amino acids. The germline V gene encodes CDR1 SGHTA and CDR2 FQGNSA. This CDR3 reads CASSSGLAGGALYEQYF. As DNA, the CDR3 is TGTGCCAGCAGCTCCGGACTAGCGGGAGGGGCCCTATACGAGCAGTACTTC.

This clonotype was seen ten or more times. The J gene is TRBJ1-1, the V gene TRBV3-1; unclear D gene. There are 15 residues in the CDR3. V was pared by 3 bases and J by 2 bases, with 13 bases between. Looked up from germline, CDR1 is LGHDT and CDR2 is YNNKEL (reference sequence). CDR3 DNA: TGTGCCAGCAGCCATGGACCTGAAAGCAACACTGAAGCTTTCTTT. Translated, it gives CASSHGPESNTEAFF.

Note on this clonotype: This could be a read error, since a much larger clone is one nucleotide away. The rearrangement links TRBV6-1 to TRBJ2-2; TRBD2 matches 13 bases. This CDR3 has 17 residues. Germline CDR1 and CDR2: MNHNS and SASEGT. Here the CDR3 DNA reads TGTGCCAGCAGTATCACTAGCGGGAGGGCCGTCACCGGGGAGCTGTCTTTT. It translates to CASSITSGRAVTGELSF.

Concerning this clonotype: A clone one base away is much larger, so this may be a read error. The chain carries TRBV5-3 and TRBJ1-4, with a tentative D call TRBD1 (6 bases). TRBV5-3 is an ORF for which the function is uncertain. V shed 8 bases and J shed 0 bases, with 14 bases lying between them. The CDR3 covers 15 residues. The CDR3 loop reads CASGGWTATNEKLFF. The DNA of the CDR3 is TGTGCCAGCGGCGGATGGACAGCAACTAATGAAAAACTGTTTTTT.

This clonotype was counted ten times or more. This chain connects TRBV29-1 to TRBJ2-1, with TRBD2 matching over 11 bases. Germline assignment: CDR1 SQVTM and CDR2 ANQGSEA. CDR3 length: 19 residues. With V trimmed by 1 base and J by 6 bases, 17 bases remained unmatched. Here the CDR3 DNA reads TGCAGCGTTGAAGGCAGGACTAGCGGGCGAGCGGTGATCTCCAATGAGCAGTTCTTC. It specifies CSVEGRTSGRAVISNEQFF.

This clonotype was found a few times. The chain combines TRBV20-1 with TRBJ2-7; 7 nucleotides align to TRBD2. CDR3 length: 17 residues. Germline CDR1 is DFQATT and CDR2 is SNEGSKA (reference sequence). The V segment lost 6 bases and the J segment 0 bases; nucleotides outside the gene matches: 17. CDR3 nucleotides: TGCAGTGCCCCCCCACCCGTTGACGGGAGGCTCTCCTACGAGCAGTACTTC. Translating it yields CSAPPPVDGRLSYEQYF.

With regard to this clonotype: A much larger clone is a single base away; this may be a read error. The V gene is TRBV28, the J gene TRBJ2-3; either TRBD1 or TRBD2 may fit D (5 bases each). The length of the CDR3 is 14 residues. Germline V CDR1 and CDR2: MDHEN, SYDVKM. The CDR3 sequence: CAGRSGTILDTQYF. CDR3 DNA sequence: TGTGCCGGCAGGTCCGGGACCATACTTGATACGCAGTATTTT.

Remarks on this clonotype: A single base separates this from a much larger clone, so it may be a read error. This sequence joins TRBV6-6 and TRBJ2-3, with D unresolved. The CDR3 has 16 amino acids. V lost 0 bases, J lost 0 bases, and 10 bases lay in between. Germline CDR1 reads MNHNY; CDR2 reads SVGAGI (reference sequence). The chain's CDR3 is CASSYSWAPSTDTQYF. The CDR3 bases are TGTGCCAGCAGTTACTCGTGGGCACCTAGCACAGATACGCAGTATTTT.